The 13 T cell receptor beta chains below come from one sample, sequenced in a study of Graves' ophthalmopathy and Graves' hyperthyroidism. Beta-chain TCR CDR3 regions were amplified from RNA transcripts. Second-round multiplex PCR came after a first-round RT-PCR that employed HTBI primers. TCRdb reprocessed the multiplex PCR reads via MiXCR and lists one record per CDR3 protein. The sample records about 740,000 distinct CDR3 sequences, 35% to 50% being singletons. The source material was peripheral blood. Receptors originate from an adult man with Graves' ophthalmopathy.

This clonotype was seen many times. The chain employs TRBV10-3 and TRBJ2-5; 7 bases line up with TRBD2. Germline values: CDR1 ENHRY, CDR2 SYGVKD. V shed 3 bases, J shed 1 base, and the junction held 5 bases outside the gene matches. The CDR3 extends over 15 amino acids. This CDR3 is CAISDSGGLQETQYF. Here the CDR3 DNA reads TGTGCCATCAGTGACTCGGGGGGTCTCCAAGAGACCCAGTACTTC.

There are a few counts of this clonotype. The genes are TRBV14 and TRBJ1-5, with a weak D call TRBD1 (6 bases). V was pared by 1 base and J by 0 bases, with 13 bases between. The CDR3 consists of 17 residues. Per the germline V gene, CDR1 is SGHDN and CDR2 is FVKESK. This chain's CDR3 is CASSQVDRGYSNQPQHF. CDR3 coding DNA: TGTGCCAGCAGCCAAGTGGACAGAGGGTATAGCAATCAGCCCCAGCATTTT.

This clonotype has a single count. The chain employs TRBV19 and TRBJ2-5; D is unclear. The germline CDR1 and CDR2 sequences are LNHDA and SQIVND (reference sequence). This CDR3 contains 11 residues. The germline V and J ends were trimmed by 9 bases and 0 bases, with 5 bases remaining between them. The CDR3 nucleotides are TGTGCCAGGGGAAACCAAGAGACCCAGTACTTC. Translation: CARGNQETQYF. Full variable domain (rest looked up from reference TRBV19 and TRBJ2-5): DGGITQSPKYLFRKEGQNVTLSCEQNLNHDAMYWYRQDPGQGLRLIYYSQIVNDFQKGDIAEGYSVSREKKESFPLTVTSAQKNPTAFYLCARGNQETQYFGPGTRLLVL.

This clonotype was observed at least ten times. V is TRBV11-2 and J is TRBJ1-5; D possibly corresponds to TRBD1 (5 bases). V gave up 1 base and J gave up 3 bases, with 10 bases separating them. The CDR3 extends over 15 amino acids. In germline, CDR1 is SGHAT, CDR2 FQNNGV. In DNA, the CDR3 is TGTGCCAGCAGCTTAGGTCTACAGGACAATCAGCCCCAGCATTTT. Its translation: CASSLGLQDNQPQHF.

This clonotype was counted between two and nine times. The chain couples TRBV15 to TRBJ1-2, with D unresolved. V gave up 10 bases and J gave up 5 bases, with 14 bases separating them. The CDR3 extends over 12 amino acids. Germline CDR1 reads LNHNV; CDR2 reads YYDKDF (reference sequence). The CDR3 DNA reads TGTGCCAGCAGTGCGACGGATTATGGCTACACCTTC. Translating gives CASSATDYGYTF.

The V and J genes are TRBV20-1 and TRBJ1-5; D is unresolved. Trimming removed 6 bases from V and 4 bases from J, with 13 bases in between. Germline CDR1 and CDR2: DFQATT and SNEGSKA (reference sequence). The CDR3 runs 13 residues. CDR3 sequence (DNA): TGCAGTGCCCGGCTCAGGTTAAATCAGCCCCAGCATTTT. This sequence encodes CSARLRLNQPQHF.

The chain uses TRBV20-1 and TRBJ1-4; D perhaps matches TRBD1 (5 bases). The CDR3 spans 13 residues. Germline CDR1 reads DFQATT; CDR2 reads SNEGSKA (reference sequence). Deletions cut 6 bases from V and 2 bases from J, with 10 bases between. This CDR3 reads CSAPGGTNEKLFF. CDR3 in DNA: TGCAGTGCCCCCGGGGGGACTAATGAAAAACTGTTTTTT.

In DNA, the CDR3 is TGTGCCAGTAGTACCGGACAGGGGGCGATCGGCTACACCATATATTTT. It codes for CASSTGQGAIGYTIYF. The chain links TRBV19 to TRBJ1-3; 11 nucleotides line up with TRBD1. This CDR3 is 16 amino acids long. The germline V gene has CDR1 LNHDA and CDR2 SQIVND (reference sequence). J lost 8 bases, V lost 4 bases, and 10 bases had no gene match.

The CDR3 is CASSLRGQGAEKLFF. For the CDR3, the DNA is TGTGCCAGCAGCCTCCGCGGACAGGGCGCTGAAAAACTGTTTTTT. The chain uses TRBV7-2 and TRBJ1-4; 8 positions match TRBD1. Looked up from germline, CDR1 is SGHTA and CDR2 is FQGNSA. V gave up 5 bases and J gave up 7 bases; unmatched junction bases: 9. This CDR3 has 15 amino acids.

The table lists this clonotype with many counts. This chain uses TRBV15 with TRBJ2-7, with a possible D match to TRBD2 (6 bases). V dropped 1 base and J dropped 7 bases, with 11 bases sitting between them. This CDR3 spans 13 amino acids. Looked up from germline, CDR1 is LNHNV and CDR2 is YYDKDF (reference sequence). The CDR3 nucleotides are TGTGCCACCAGCAGAGGGGGTCGGGGGGAGCAGTACTTC. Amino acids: CATSRGGRGEQYF.

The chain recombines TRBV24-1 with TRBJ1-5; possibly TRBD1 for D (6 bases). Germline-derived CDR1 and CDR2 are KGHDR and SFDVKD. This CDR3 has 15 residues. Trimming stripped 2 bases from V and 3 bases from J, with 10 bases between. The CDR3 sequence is CATSDSDSPNQPQHF. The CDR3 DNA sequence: TGTGCCACCAGTGATTCGGACAGCCCCAATCAGCCCCAGCATTTT.

The CDR3 protein is CASSQGQGGSGANVLTF. CDR3 coding DNA: TGTGCCAGCAGCCAAGGACAGGGGGGCTCTGGGGCCAACGTCCTGACTTTC. The genes are TRBV7-8 and TRBJ2-6, with TRBD1 matching 10 bases. The germline V gene has CDR1 SGHVS and CDR2 FQNEAQ. V shed 5 bases and J 0 bases; nucleotides not matched to a gene: 4. This CDR3 has 17 amino acids.

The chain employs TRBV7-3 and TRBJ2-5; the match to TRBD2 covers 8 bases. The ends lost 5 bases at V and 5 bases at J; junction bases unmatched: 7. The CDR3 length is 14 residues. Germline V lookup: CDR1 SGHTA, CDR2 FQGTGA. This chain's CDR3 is CASSPGGASETQYF. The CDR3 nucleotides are TGTGCCAGCAGCCCCGGGGGGGCGAGCGAGACCCAGTACTTC.